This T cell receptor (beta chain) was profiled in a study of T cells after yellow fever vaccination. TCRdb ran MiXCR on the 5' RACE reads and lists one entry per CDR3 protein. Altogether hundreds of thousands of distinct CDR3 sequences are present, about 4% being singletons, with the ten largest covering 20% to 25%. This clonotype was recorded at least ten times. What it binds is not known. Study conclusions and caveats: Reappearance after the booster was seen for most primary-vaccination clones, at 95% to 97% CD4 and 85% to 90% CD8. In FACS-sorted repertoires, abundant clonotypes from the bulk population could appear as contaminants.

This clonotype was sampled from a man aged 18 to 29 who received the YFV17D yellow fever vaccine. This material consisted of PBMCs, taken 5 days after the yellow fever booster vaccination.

CDR3 nucleotide sequence: TGCAGCCCGGCCCGAGCGGACGGAAAGAATGAGCAGTTCTTC. It codes for CSPARADGKNEQFF. The rearrangement joins TRBV29-1 to TRBJ2-1; tentative D call: TRBD2 (5 bases). The germline V gene encodes CDR1 SQVTM and CDR2 ANQGSEA. This CDR3 has 14 residues. Trimming pared 8 bases from V and 7 bases from J, leaving 21 bases between.